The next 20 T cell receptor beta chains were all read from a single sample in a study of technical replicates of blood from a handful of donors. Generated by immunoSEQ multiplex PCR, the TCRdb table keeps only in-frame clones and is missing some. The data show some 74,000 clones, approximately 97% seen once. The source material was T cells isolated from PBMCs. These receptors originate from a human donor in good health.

The CDR3 is CASSDATGLPQHF. CDR3 nucleotide sequence: TGTGCCAGCAGTGACGCGACAGGCCTACCCCAGCATTTT. The genes are TRBV6-4 and TRBJ1-5; a possible D gene is TRBD1 (6 bases). Germline V gene data show CDR1 as MRHNA and CDR2 as SNTAGT. This CDR3 has 13 residues. V was shortened by 2 bases and J by 10 bases, with 12 bases between the two germline ends.

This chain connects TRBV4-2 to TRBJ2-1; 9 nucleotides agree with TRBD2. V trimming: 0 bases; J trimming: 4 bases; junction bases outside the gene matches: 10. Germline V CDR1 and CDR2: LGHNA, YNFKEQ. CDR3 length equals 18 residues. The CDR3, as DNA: TGTGCCAGCAGCCAAGAGGCGGTAGCGGGAGTATCATACAATGAGCAGTTCTTC. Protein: CASSQEAVAGVSYNEQFF.

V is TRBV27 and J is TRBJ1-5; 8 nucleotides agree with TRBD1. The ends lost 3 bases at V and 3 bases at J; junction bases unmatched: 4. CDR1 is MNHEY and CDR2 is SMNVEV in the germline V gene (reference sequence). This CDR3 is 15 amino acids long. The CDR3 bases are TGTGCCAGCAGTTTCATGACAGGGGCCAATCAGCCCCAGCATTTT. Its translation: CASSFMTGANQPQHF.

CDR3 amino acids: CAWRKQGSNYGYTF. DNA for the CDR3: TGTGCCTGGAGAAAGCAGGGGAGTAACTATGGCTACACCTTC. The V and J genes are TRBV30 and TRBJ1-2; TRBD1 is a possible D gene (6 bases). Germline V lookup: CDR1 GTSNPN, CDR2 SVGIG (reference sequence). V lost 3 bases and J 1 base, leaving 12 bases between the germline ends. The length of the CDR3 is 14 residues.

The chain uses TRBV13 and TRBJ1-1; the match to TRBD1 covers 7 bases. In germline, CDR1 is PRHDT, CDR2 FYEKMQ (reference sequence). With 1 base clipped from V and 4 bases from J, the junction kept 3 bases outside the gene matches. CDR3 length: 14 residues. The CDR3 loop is CASSLADRVTEAFF. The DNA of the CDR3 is TGTGCCAGCAGCTTAGCAGACAGGGTCACTGAAGCTTTCTTT.

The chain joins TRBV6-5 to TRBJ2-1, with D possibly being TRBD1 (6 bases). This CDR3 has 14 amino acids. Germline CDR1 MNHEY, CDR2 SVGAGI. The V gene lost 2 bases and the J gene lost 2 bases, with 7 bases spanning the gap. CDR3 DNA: TGTGCCAGCAGTTACGAGGGGGCCTACAATGAGCAGTTCTTC. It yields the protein CASSYEGAYNEQFF.

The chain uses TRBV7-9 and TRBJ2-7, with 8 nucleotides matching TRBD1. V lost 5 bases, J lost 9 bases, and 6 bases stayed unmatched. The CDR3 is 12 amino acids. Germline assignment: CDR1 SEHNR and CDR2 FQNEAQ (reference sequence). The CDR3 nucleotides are TGTGCCAGCAGCCTCGGACAGGGAGGGCAGTACTTC. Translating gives CASSLGQGGQYF.

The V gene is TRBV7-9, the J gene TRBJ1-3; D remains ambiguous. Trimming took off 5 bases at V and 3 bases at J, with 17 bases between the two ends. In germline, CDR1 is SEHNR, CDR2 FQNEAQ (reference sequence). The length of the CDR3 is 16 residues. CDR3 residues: CASSTYSGPSGNTIYF. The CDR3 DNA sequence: TGTGCCAGCAGCACGTACAGCGGCCCCAGTGGAAACACCATATATTTT.

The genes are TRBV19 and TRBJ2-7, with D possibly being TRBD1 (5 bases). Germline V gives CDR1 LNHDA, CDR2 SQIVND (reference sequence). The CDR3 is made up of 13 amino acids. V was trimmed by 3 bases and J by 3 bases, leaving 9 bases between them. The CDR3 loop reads CASSITDSYEQYF. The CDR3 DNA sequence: TGTGCCAGTAGTATTACCGACAGCTACGAGCAGTACTTC.

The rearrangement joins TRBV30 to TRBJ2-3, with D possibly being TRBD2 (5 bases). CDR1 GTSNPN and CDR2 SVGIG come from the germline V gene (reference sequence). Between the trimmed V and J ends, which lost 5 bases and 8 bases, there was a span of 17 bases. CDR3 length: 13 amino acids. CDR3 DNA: TGTGCCTGGGACTACTACACCGATCCTACGCAGTATTTT. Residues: CAWDYYTDPTQYF.

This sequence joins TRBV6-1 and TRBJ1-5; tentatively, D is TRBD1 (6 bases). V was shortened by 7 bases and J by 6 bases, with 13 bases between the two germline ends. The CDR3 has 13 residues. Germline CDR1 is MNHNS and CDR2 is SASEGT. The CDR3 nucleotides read TGTGCCAGCACGGGGGGCGCAGGTCAGCCCCAGCATTTT. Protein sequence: CASTGGAGQPQHF.

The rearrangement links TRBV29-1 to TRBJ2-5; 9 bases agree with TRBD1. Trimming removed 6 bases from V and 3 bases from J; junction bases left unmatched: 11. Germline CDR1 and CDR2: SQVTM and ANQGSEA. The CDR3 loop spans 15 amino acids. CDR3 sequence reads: CSVSAGTGRKETQYF. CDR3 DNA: TGCAGCGTCTCGGCCGGGACAGGGAGGAAAGAGACCCAGTACTTC.

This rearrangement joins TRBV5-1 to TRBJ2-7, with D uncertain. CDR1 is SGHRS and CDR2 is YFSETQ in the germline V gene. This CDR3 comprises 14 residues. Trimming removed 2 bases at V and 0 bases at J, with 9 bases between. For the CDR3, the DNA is TGCGCCAGCAGCTTTGCCAGAAACTCCTACGAGCAGTACTTC. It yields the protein CASSFARNSYEQYF.

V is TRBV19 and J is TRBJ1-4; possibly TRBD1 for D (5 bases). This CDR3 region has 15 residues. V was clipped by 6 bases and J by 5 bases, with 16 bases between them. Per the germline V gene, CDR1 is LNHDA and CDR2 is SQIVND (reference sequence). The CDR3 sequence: CASRDPRASNEKLFF. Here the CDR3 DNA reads TGTGCCAGTAGGGATCCCAGGGCTTCGAATGAAAAACTGTTTTTT.

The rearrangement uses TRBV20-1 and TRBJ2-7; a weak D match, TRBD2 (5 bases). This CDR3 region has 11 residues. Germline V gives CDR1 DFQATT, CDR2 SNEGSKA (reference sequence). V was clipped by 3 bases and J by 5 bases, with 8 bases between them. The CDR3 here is CSASAGNEQYF. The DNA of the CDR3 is TGCAGTGCTAGCGCGGGTAACGAGCAGTACTTC.

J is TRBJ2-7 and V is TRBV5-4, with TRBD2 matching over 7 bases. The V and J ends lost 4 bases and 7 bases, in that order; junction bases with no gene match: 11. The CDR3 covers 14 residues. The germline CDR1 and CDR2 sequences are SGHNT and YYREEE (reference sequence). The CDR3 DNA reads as TGTGCCAGCAGCATCCTGGGAGGGCCGTGGGAGCAGTACTTC. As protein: CASSILGGPWEQYF.

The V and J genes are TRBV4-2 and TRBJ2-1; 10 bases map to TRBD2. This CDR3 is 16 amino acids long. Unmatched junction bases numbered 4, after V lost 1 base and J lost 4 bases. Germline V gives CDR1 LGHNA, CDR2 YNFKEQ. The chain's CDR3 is CASSQGRTSGYNEQFF. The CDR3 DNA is TGTGCCAGCAGCCAAGGCCGGACTAGCGGTTACAATGAGCAGTTCTTC.

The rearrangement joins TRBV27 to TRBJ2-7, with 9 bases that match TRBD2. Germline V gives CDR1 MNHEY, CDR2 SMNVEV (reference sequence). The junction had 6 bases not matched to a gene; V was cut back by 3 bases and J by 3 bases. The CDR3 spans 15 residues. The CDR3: CASSFGASGNYEQYF. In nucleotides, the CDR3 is TGTGCCAGCAGTTTTGGTGCTAGCGGGAACTACGAGCAGTACTTC.

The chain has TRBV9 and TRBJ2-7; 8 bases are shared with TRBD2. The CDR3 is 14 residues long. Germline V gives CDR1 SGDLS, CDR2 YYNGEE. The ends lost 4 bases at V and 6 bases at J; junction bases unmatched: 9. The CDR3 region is CASSPRGGVGEQYF. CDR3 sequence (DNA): TGTGCCAGCAGCCCCCGGGGGGGTGTAGGCGAGCAGTACTTC.

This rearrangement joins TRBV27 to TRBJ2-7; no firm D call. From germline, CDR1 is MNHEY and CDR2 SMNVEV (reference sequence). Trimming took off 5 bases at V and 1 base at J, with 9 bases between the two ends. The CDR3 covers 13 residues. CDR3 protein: CASSQTNSYEQYF. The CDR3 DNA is TGTGCCAGCAGTCAGACAAATTCCTACGAGCAGTACTTC.